Following are 8 T cell receptor beta chains from one sample sequenced in a study of T cell repertoires in ileal Crohn's disease. Sequencing used immunoSEQ multiplex PCR; TCRdb keeps in-frame clones, though not all of them. Here the sample spans 5,000 to 6,000 clones, 75% to 85% being singletons. Sequences were obtained from ileal tissue. The receptors originated from an adult with Crohn's disease.

The gene calls are TRBV28 and TRBJ1-2; 9 bases match TRBD1. The V gene's germline CDR1 is MDHEN and CDR2 SYDVKM. The junction had 9 bases not matched to a gene; V was cut back by 5 bases and J by 5 bases. This CDR3 region has 15 residues. The CDR3 protein is CASSPRTGASYGYTF. CDR3 DNA: TGTGCCAGCAGTCCACGGACAGGGGCCTCGTATGGCTACACCTTC.

This rearrangement joins TRBV7-2 to TRBJ2-2; D is ambiguous. The length of the CDR3 is 13 residues. Trimming cost V 7 bases and J 7 bases, with 13 bases left between them. CDR1 and CDR2 from the germline V gene are SGHTA and FQGNSA. CDR3 DNA sequence: TGTGCCAGCACCTTCTTCCGCGGCGGGGAGCTGTTTTTT. Translated: CASTFFRGGELFF. Based on the CDR3 plus reference TRBV7-2 and TRBJ2-2, the full variable domain is GAGVSQSPSNKVTEKGKDVELRCDPISGHTALYWYRQSLGQGLEFLIYFQGNSAPDKSGLPSDRFSAERTGGSVSTLTIQRTQQEDSAVYLCASTFFRGGELFFGEGSRLTVL.

The gene calls are TRBV7-9 and TRBJ1-2; no firm D call. This CDR3 spans 15 amino acids. With 5 bases removed from V and 4 bases from J, the gap between germline ends came to 17 bases. Germline V gene sequence: CDR1 SEHNR, CDR2 FQNEAQ (reference sequence). The CDR3 DNA reads TGTGCCAGCAGCGTATCAGTTGGTGGACTCTATGGCTACACCTTC. Its protein product is CASSVSVGGLYGYTF.

J is TRBJ2-2 and V is TRBV5-1; tentative D call: TRBD1 (5 bases). The CDR3 loop spans 16 amino acids. V lost 0 bases, J lost 2 bases, and 11 bases lay in between. Looked up from germline, CDR1 is SGHRS and CDR2 is YFSETQ. The CDR3 spells CASSLGPQGNTGELFF. In DNA form, the CDR3 reads TGCGCCAGCAGCTTGGGGCCCCAGGGAAACACCGGGGAGCTGTTTTTT.

V gene TRBV10-3 combines with J gene TRBJ2-7, with D unclear. The V gene's germline CDR1 is ENHRY and CDR2 SYGVKD. Trimming removed 3 bases at V and 2 bases at J, with 8 bases between. This CDR3 region has 13 residues. Written as DNA, the CDR3 is TGTGCCATCAGTGACGGTCCTCCCTACGAGCAGTACTTC. Translating gives CAISDGPPYEQYF.

This chain joins TRBV29-1 and TRBJ1-5; 8 nucleotides match TRBD1. V lost 4 bases to trimming and J lost 1 base; unmatched junction nucleotides: 6. Germline V gene data show CDR1 as SQVTM and CDR2 as ANQGSEA. The CDR3 has 15 amino acids. The CDR3 spells CSVGVGTGSNQPQHF. In DNA, the CDR3 is TGCAGCGTTGGGGTTGGGACAGGAAGCAATCAGCCCCAGCATTTT.

The V and J genes are TRBV11-2 and TRBJ2-3; TRBD2 agrees at 8 bases. Germline CDR1 is SGHAT and CDR2 is FQNNGV. Germline trimming cut 7 bases from V and 1 base from J; bases unmatched to any gene: 7. The CDR3 has 15 residues. The CDR3 coding sequence is TGTGCCAGCACTTCGGGCGGGGGGCGCACAGATACGCAGTATTTT. This translates into CASTSGGGRTDTQYF.

This chain connects TRBV18 to TRBJ1-2; 8 nucleotides line up with TRBD1. CDR3 size: 17 residues. V trimming: 3 bases; J trimming: 3 bases; junction bases outside the gene matches: 12. CDR1 and CDR2 from the germline V gene are KGHSH and LQKENI. The CDR3 sequence: CASSPGQGAETHYGYTF. CDR3 DNA sequence: TGTGCCAGCTCACCTGGTCAGGGGGCCGAAACGCACTATGGCTACACCTTC.